This TCR beta chain is from a study of shared clonotypes between healthy human individuals. General study results and limits: Relative to their counterparts shared across all four donors, non-shared clonotypes exhibited diminished generation probabilities.

Produced via immunoSEQ multiplex PCR; TCRdb's table is partial and in-frame only. The table has about 2 million clones, over 85% seen once. This clone was seen more than once but under ten times. The antigen is unknown. Other DNA sequences within the sample encode an identical CDR3. The CDR3 sequence is 11 residues long. The germline V and J ends were trimmed by 5 bases and 3 bases, with 5 bases remaining between them. Germline-derived CDR1 and CDR2 are LNHDA and SQIVND (reference sequence). Naive CD8 isolation took CD45RO-negative cells positively selected for CCR7 and excluded terminally differentiated effector memory CD45RA+ cells. Adult donors, all healthy and HIV-negative, had no recent acute infections or vaccinations.

This receptor was identified in a man in his late teens or twenties in good health. The sequencing input was naive CD8+ T cells sorted from blood. The chain is built from TRBV19 and TRBJ2-7; D unclear. The CDR3 region has the DNA TGTGCCAGTAGTCTCGGCTACGAGCAGTACTTC. It codes for CASSLGYEQYF.